Following are 4 T cell receptor beta chains from one sample sequenced in a study of CD8 T cells in ankylosing spondylitis. TCRdb itself ran the 5' RACE reads through MiXCR, one entry per CDR3 protein. The table lists about 240,000 distinct CDR3 sequences, roughly 8.6% of them singletons. The specimen sequenced was blood, either unsorted or a sorted T cell fraction (not recorded which). The receptors shown here come from a male donor with ankylosing spondylitis or in good health (not recorded which).

The rearrangement uses TRBV12-3 or TRBV12-4 and TRBJ2-7, with D maybe TRBD2 (6 bases). V lost 1 base, J lost 7 bases, and 23 bases lay in between. This CDR3 spans 17 amino acids. CDR3 sequence reads: CASSLGDRGMPLEEQYF. The CDR3 DNA reads as TGTGCCAGCAGTTTAGGAGACCGGGGGATGCCGCTGGAGGAGCAGTACTTC.

This clonotype was recorded many times. The J gene is TRBJ1-2, the V gene TRBV15; tentatively, D is TRBD1 (5 bases). This CDR3 has 14 amino acids. Germline V lookup: CDR1 LNHNV, CDR2 YYDKDF (reference sequence). Trimming removed 0 bases from V and 5 bases from J, with 10 bases in between. This CDR3 reads CATSRDQGRYGYTF. The CDR3, as DNA: TGTGCCACCAGCAGAGATCAGGGTCGGTATGGCTACACCTTC.

As for this clonotype: This may be a read error, as it is one base from a much larger clone. The chain couples TRBV20-1 to TRBJ2-1, with 7 bases that match TRBD2. Per the germline V gene, CDR1 is DFQATT and CDR2 is SNEGSKA (reference sequence). The CDR3 length is 14 residues. The CDR3 reads CSARDQLASNEPFF. The CDR3 DNA is TGCAGTGCTAGAGATCAACTAGCGAGCAATGAGCCGTTCTTC.

The V call is TRBV6-1, the J call TRBJ1-4; maybe TRBD1 (6 bases). Trimming removed 10 bases at V and 8 bases at J, with 14 bases between. Per the germline V gene, CDR1 is MNHNS and CDR2 is SASEGT. The CDR3 length is 12 residues. CDR3 DNA: TGTGCCACCCGGGACACGACCGAAAAACTGTTTTTT. It codes for CATRDTTEKLFF.